Each of the 18 T cell receptor beta chains below was sequenced from the same sample in a study of blood T cell repertoires in COVID-19. Sequenced by immunoSEQ multiplex PCR; TCRdb stores in-frame clones only, minus some. Of tens of thousands of clones listed, 85% to 90% are singletons. The source material was peripheral blood. Source of these receptors: a man aged 50-59 years with active COVID-19.

The rearrangement joins TRBV5-8 to TRBJ1-2; no clear D. Germline loops: CDR1 SGHTS, CDR2 YDEGEE. The CDR3 is 15 residues long. V lost 0 bases and J 8 bases, leaving 17 bases between the germline ends. The CDR3 loop is CASSLVVSSRGGYTF. CDR3 in DNA: TGTGCCAGCAGCTTGGTCGTCTCCTCCCGGGGAGGCTACACCTTC.

The V and J genes are TRBV9 and TRBJ2-3; D may be TRBD2 (6 bases). The CDR3 is 11 amino acids. V shed 5 bases and J shed 5 bases, with 6 bases lying between them. Germline values: CDR1 SGDLS, CDR2 YYNGEE. The DNA of the CDR3 is TGTGCCAGCAGTAGCGGAGATACGCAGTATTTT. Amino acids: CASSSGDTQYF.

The gene calls are TRBV5-1 and TRBJ1-3; the match to TRBD1 covers 8 bases. This CDR3 has 16 residues. Germline CDR1 is SGHRS and CDR2 is YFSETQ. Germline trimming cut 4 bases from V and 2 bases from J; bases unmatched to any gene: 8. In DNA, the CDR3 is TGCGCCAGCAGCCTATCACCGGGACAGGCTGGAAACACCATATATTTT. Translating gives CASSLSPGQAGNTIYF.

The chain couples TRBV5-4 to TRBJ1-2; D is perhaps TRBD1 (5 bases). The germline gives CDR1 SGHNT, CDR2 YYREEE (reference sequence). The CDR3 is 13 amino acids. V was pared by 1 base and J by 7 bases, with 11 bases between. The CDR3: CASSLQGLGGYTF. CDR3 in DNA: TGTGCCAGCAGCTTGCAGGGTCTTGGTGGCTACACCTTC. Full variable domain (outside the CDR3, taken from reference TRBV5-4 and TRBJ1-2): ETGVTQSPTHLIKTRGQQVTLRCSSQSGHNTVSWYQQALGQGPQFIFQYYREEENGRGNFPPRFSGLQFPNYSSELNVNALELDDSALYLCASSLQGLGGYTFGSGTRLTVV.

The rearrangement links TRBV5-1 to TRBJ2-3, with TRBD1 matching 9 bases. The V and J ends lost 0 bases and 3 bases, in that order; junction bases with no gene match: 2. Germline-derived CDR1 and CDR2 are SGHRS and YFSETQ. CDR3 length: 15 residues. This CDR3 reads CASSLAGQGTDTQYF. Written as DNA, the CDR3 is TGCGCCAGCAGCTTGGCAGGACAGGGGACAGATACGCAGTATTTT.

V is TRBV19 and J is TRBJ2-7, with 7 bases aligning to TRBD1. CDR1 and CDR2 from the germline V gene are LNHDA and SQIVND (reference sequence). With V trimmed by 5 bases and J by 2 bases, 3 bases remained unmatched. The CDR3 is made up of 13 amino acids. CDR3 sequence: CASSSGQTYEQYF. In nucleotides, the CDR3 is TGTGCCAGTAGTTCGGGACAGACCTACGAGCAGTACTTC. Together with reference TRBV19 and TRBJ2-7, the CDR3 gives the full variable domain: DGGITQSPKYLFRKEGQNVTLSCEQNLNHDAMYWYRQDPGQGLRLIYYSQIVNDFQKGDIAEGYSVSREKKESFPLTVTSAQKNPTAFYLCASSSGQTYEQYFGPGTRLTVT.

This chain uses TRBV3-1 (or the pseudogene TRBV3-2) with TRBJ1-5; no clear D. Deletions cut 3 bases from V and 0 bases from J, with 9 bases between. Germline CDR1 and CDR2: LGHDT and YNNKEL (reference sequence). This CDR3 is built from 15 residues. The CDR3 sequence: CASSQGAYSNQPQHF. The DNA of the CDR3 is TGTGCCAGCAGCCAGGGAGCATATAGCAATCAGCCCCAGCATTTT.

This chain links TRBV6-1 with TRBJ2-4, with 11 bases lining up with TRBD2. The CDR3 spans 16 residues. Germline V gives CDR1 MNHNS, CDR2 SASEGT. V shed 1 base, J shed 7 bases, and the junction held 6 bases outside the gene matches. CDR3 protein: CASSEGWRLAGNIQYF. The DNA of the CDR3 is TGTGCCAGCAGTGAAGGTTGGAGACTAGCGGGGAACATTCAGTACTTC.

The chain has TRBV19 and TRBJ2-1, with TRBD2 identical over 7 bases. CDR3 length equals 16 residues. V lost 7 bases to trimming and J lost 3 bases; unmatched junction nucleotides: 12. CDR1 and CDR2 (germline): LNHDA, SQIVND (reference sequence). This CDR3 is CASTSRWGGFYNEQFF. The DNA of the CDR3 is TGTGCCAGTACCTCAAGGTGGGGGGGATTCTACAATGAGCAGTTCTTC.

The chain is built from TRBV5-1 and TRBJ1-6, with D hard to call. V lost 0 bases, J lost 1 base, and 8 bases lay in between. The CDR3 loop spans 16 amino acids. Germline V gives CDR1 SGHRS, CDR2 YFSETQ. The CDR3 DNA sequence: TGCGCCAGCAGCTTGGCCTATGGTTCCTATAATTCACCCCTCCACTTT. Protein sequence: CASSLAYGSYNSPLHF.

This chain links TRBV9 with TRBJ2-2, with 9 bases that match TRBD2. The CDR3 totals 16 residues. Germline V gene data show CDR1 as SGDLS and CDR2 as YYNGEE. With 0 bases clipped from V and 3 bases from J, the junction kept 3 bases outside the gene matches. CDR3: CASSVGLAEHTGELFF. The CDR3 bases are TGTGCCAGCAGCGTAGGACTAGCGGAACACACCGGGGAGCTGTTTTTT.

This chain joins TRBV5-6 and TRBJ2-1; possibly TRBD1 for D (6 bases). This CDR3 region has 16 residues. Trimming took off 4 bases at V and 4 bases at J, with 18 bases between the two ends. Germline CDR1 reads SGHDT; CDR2 reads YYEEEE. CDR3 sequence (DNA): TGTGCCAGCAGCGTGACAGGCCCCGGAGTTTACAATGAGCAGTTCTTC. Its translation is CASSVTGPGVYNEQFF.

J is TRBJ2-1 and V is TRBV5-1, with TRBD2 matching over 13 bases. CDR1 SGHRS and CDR2 YFSETQ come from the germline V gene. This CDR3 region has 16 residues. V was pared by 2 bases and J by 4 bases, with 3 bases of the junction left unmatched. The CDR3 loop reads CASSFQLAGGYNEQFF. The CDR3 coding sequence is TGCGCCAGCAGCTTCCAACTAGCGGGGGGGTACAATGAGCAGTTCTTC.

V gene TRBV27 combines with J gene TRBJ1-1; D remains unclear. Germline assignment: CDR1 MNHEY and CDR2 SMNVEV (reference sequence). CDR3 length: 12 residues. The ends were cut back, 8 bases at V and 1 base at J, with 8 bases in the middle. CDR3 DNA sequence: TGTGCCAGCCGGGAGGGGAACACTGAAGCTTTCTTT. It encodes CASREGNTEAFF.

The chain carries TRBV19 and TRBJ1-5; 8 bases align to TRBD1. The junction had 7 bases not matched to a gene; V was cut back by 3 bases and J by 0 bases. Per the germline V gene, CDR1 is LNHDA and CDR2 is SQIVND (reference sequence). This CDR3 is 17 amino acids long. The CDR3 protein is CASSMGQGAGSNQPQHF. CDR3 coding DNA: TGTGCCAGTAGTATGGGGCAGGGGGCGGGTAGCAATCAGCCCCAGCATTTT.

Concerning this clone: The identical CDR3 is also encoded by other nucleotide sequences in the sample. CDR3 nucleotide sequence: TGCAGCGTGGGGGACAGATATTATGGCTACACCTTC. Protein product: CSVGDRYYGYTF. The gene calls are TRBV29-1 and TRBJ1-2; TRBD1 agrees at 7 bases. The CDR3 covers 12 residues. Germline V gene lookup returns CDR1 SQVTM and CDR2 ANQGSEA. Trimming cost V 6 bases and J 5 bases; bases outside gene matches: 6.

The rearrangement links TRBV7-9 to TRBJ2-7, with 7 bases aligning to TRBD1. CDR3 size: 15 residues. The germline V gene has CDR1 SEHNR and CDR2 FQNEAQ (reference sequence). V was pared by 4 bases and J by 2 bases, with 8 bases of the junction left unmatched. The CDR3 DNA reads TGTGCCAGCAGCTCCAGCCGGGACAGAACCTACGAGCAGTACTTC. This gives the protein CASSSSRDRTYEQYF.

The rearrangement links TRBV19 to TRBJ1-5; D uncertain. V was trimmed by 8 bases and J by 6 bases, leaving 17 bases between them. This CDR3 contains 14 residues. Per the germline V gene, CDR1 is LNHDA and CDR2 is SQIVND (reference sequence). CDR3 in amino acids: CASRDGEVRQPQHF. The CDR3 DNA reads as TGTGCCAGTCGTGACGGGGAGGTTCGTCAGCCCCAGCATTTT.